The 13 T cell receptor beta chains in this list originate from one sample, sequenced in a study of blood T cell repertoires in COVID-19. Generated by immunoSEQ multiplex PCR, the TCRdb table keeps only in-frame clones and is missing some. The sample includes fewer than 250,000 clones, 70% to 90% of them seen just once. Sequenced input: peripheral blood. These receptors came from a woman aged 60-75 years with active or convalescent COVID-19.

V gene TRBV11-3 combines with J gene TRBJ1-1; 12 bases line up with TRBD1. Germline lookup yields CDR1 SGHNT and CDR2 YENEEA. CDR3 size: 16 residues. Losses at the gene ends were 0 bases for V and 1 base for J; bases not matched to a gene: 0. CDR3 in amino acids: CASSLEGQGANTEAFF. The CDR3 region has the DNA TGTGCCAGCAGCTTAGAGGGACAGGGGGCGAACACTGAAGCTTTCTTT.

The gene calls are TRBV18 and TRBJ1-4; maybe TRBD1 (5 bases). The CDR3 is 14 residues long. Between the trimmed V and J ends, which lost 3 bases and 3 bases, there was a span of 8 bases. The germline V gene has CDR1 KGHSH and CDR2 LQKENI. CDR3 in DNA: TGTGCCAGCTCACCGACAGCCCCTAATGAAAAACTGTTTTTT. It is translated as CASSPTAPNEKLFF. Variable domain in full (rest from reference TRBV18 and TRBJ1-4): NAGVMQNPRHLVRRRGQEARLRCSPMKGHSHVYWYRQLPEEGLKFMVYLQKENIIDESGMPKERFSAEFPKEGPSILRIQQVVRGDSAAYFCASSPTAPNEKLFFGSGTQLSVL.

The J gene is TRBJ2-3, the V gene TRBV18, with D possibly being TRBD2 (6 bases). CDR1 and CDR2 (germline): KGHSH, LQKENI. V was clipped by 5 bases and J by 4 bases, with 13 bases between them. This CDR3 is built from 14 residues. The CDR3 sequence is CASSKEGGSDTQYF. CDR3 nucleotide sequence: TGTGCCAGCTCAAAAGAAGGAGGGTCAGATACGCAGTATTTT.

The chain joins TRBV7-9 to TRBJ1-5, with TRBD1 matching 12 bases. The CDR3 covers 17 residues. The junction had 9 bases not matched to a gene; V was cut back by 0 bases and J by 9 bases. Germline lookup yields CDR1 SEHNR and CDR2 FQNEAQ (reference sequence). The CDR3 loop reads CASSLARGQGALVPQHF. The CDR3 DNA reads TGTGCCAGCAGCTTAGCGCGGGGACAGGGGGCTCTGGTGCCCCAGCATTTT.

The gene calls are TRBV3-1 (or the pseudogene TRBV3-2) and TRBJ2-3, with a weak D call TRBD1 (6 bases). V was clipped by 2 bases and J by 5 bases, with 14 bases between them. CDR1 is LGHDT and CDR2 is YNNKEL in the germline V gene (reference sequence). CDR3 size: 15 residues. CDR3: CASSQNVGAGDTQYF. CDR3 DNA sequence: TGTGCCAGCAGCCAAAACGTGGGGGCGGGAGATACGCAGTATTTT.

The chain employs TRBV5-8 and TRBJ1-4, with a tentative D call TRBD1 (5 bases). Germline V gene sequence: CDR1 SGHTS, CDR2 YDEGEE. V was shortened by 5 bases and J by 5 bases, with 10 bases between the two germline ends. The CDR3 runs to 13 residues. CDR3 residues: CASRPRGNEKLFF. The CDR3 bases are TGTGCCAGCAGACCCCGGGGGAATGAAAAACTGTTTTTT.

V usage is TRBV27 and J usage is TRBJ2-5, with 9 positions matching TRBD2. The CDR3 consists of 15 residues. CDR1 and CDR2 from the germline V gene are MNHEY and SMNVEV (reference sequence). V gave up 4 bases and J gave up 4 bases; unmatched junction bases: 7. This CDR3 is CASSSRLAGTETQYF. The CDR3 region has the DNA TGTGCCAGCAGTTCCCGCCTAGCGGGGACAGAGACCCAGTACTTC.

The CDR3 here is CASSRDITGELFF. DNA of the CDR3: TGTGCCAGCAGTCGGGACATTACCGGGGAGCTGTTTTTT. This chain uses TRBV28 with TRBJ2-2; a weak D match, TRBD1 (6 bases). Germline lookup yields CDR1 MDHEN and CDR2 SYDVKM. This CDR3 region has 13 residues. Trimming took off 5 bases at V and 5 bases at J, with 9 bases between the two ends. Full variable domain (outside the CDR3, taken from reference TRBV28 and TRBJ2-2): DVKVTQSSRYLVKRTGEKVFLECVQDMDHENMFWYRQDPGLGLRLIYFSYDVKMKEKGDIPEGYSVSREKKERFSLILESASTNQTSMYLCASSRDITGELFFGEGSRLTVL.

This clone appeared once. This chain joins TRBV7-3 and TRBJ2-7; the match to TRBD1 covers 10 bases. After removal of 6 bases from V and 6 bases from J, the junction contained 8 bases not matched to a gene. Per germline, CDR1 SGHTA and CDR2 FQGTGA. The CDR3 extends over 14 amino acids. The chain's CDR3 is CASSPGTGAGEQYF. The DNA of the CDR3 is TGTGCCAGCAGTCCCGGGACAGGGGCCGGCGAGCAGTACTTC.

This chain links TRBV6-2 or TRBV6-3 with TRBJ2-3, with 10 nucleotides matching TRBD2. There are 16 residues in the CDR3. The junction had 10 bases not matched to a gene; V was cut back by 6 bases and J by 4 bases. Germline values: CDR1 MNHEY, CDR2 SVGEGT. The DNA for the CDR3 is TGTGCCAGCAGCCCTACATCTAGCGGGAGCCCAGATACGCAGTATTTT. Residues: CASSPTSSGSPDTQYF.

This clone was seen only once. V gene TRBV5-8 combines with J gene TRBJ1-5; D is unclear. This CDR3 has 14 residues. Germline V gene lookup returns CDR1 SGHTS and CDR2 YDEGEE. The ends were cut back, 5 bases at V and 0 bases at J, with 9 bases in the middle. The CDR3 loop is CASRAENSNQPQHF. CDR3 nucleotide sequence: TGTGCCAGCAGGGCAGAAAATAGCAATCAGCCCCAGCATTTT.

V gene TRBV25-1 combines with J gene TRBJ1-1, with 10 bases fitting TRBD1. The CDR3 runs 13 residues. Germline values: CDR1 MGHDK, CDR2 SYGVNS. J was trimmed by 4 bases and V by 8 bases; bases with no gene match: 4. CDR3 region: CASRDRGTTEAFF. The CDR3, as DNA: TGTGCCAGCCGGGACAGGGGTACCACTGAAGCTTTCTTT.

CDR3 coding DNA: TGTGCCAGCAGCTTACGCAGGAACACTGAAGCTTTCTTT. Translating gives CASSLRRNTEAFF. The J gene is TRBJ1-1, the V gene TRBV13; D gene unclear. CDR1 and CDR2 (germline): PRHDT, FYEKMQ (reference sequence). Deletions cut 2 bases from V and 1 base from J, with 5 bases between. The CDR3 runs 13 residues.